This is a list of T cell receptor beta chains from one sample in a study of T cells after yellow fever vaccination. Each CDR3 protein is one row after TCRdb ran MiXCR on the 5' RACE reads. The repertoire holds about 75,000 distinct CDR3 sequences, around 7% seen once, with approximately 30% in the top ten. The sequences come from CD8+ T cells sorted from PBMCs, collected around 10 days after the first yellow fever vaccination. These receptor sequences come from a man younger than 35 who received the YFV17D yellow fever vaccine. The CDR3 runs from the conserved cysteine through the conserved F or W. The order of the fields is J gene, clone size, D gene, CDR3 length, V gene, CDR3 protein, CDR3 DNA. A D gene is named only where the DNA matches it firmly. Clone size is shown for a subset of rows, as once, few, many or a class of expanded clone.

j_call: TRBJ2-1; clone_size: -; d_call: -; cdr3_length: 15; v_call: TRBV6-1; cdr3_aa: CASRFLSGWGNEQFF; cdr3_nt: TGTGCCAGCAGGTTCTTAAGTGGGTGGGGCAATGAGCAGTTCTTC
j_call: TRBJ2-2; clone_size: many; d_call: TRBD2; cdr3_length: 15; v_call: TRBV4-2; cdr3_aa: CASSQSTGGAGELFF; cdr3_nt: TGTGCCAGCAGCCAGTCTACGGGAGGTGCCGGGGAGCTGTTTTTT
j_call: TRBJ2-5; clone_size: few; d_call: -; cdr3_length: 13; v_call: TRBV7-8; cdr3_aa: CASSLFRLETQYF; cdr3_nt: TGTGCCAGCAGCTTATTCAGGCTAGAGACCCAGTACTTC
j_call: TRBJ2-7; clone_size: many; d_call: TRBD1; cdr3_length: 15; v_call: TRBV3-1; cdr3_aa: CASSHLGQGHYEQYF; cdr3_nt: TGTGCCAGCAGCCACCTGGGACAGGGTCACTACGAGCAGTACTTC
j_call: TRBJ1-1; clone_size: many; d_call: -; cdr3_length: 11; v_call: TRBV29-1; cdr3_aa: CSAVVLARAFF; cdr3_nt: TGCAGCGCGGTAGTTCTGGCTCGGGCTTTCTTT
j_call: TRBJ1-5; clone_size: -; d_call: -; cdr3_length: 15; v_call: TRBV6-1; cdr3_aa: CASSARGYSNQPQHF; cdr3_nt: TGTGCCAGCAGTGCGAGGGGTTATAGCAATCAGCCCCAGCATTTT
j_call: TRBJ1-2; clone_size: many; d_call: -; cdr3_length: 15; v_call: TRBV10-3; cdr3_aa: CAISDKAVDLYGYTF; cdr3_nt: TGTGCCATCAGTGATAAAGCGGTCGACCTATATGGCTACACCTTC
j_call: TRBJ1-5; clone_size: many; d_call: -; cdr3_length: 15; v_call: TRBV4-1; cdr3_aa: CASSPRHVSNQPQHF; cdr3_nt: TGCGCCAGCAGCCCGCGGCACGTTAGCAATCAGCCCCAGCATTTT
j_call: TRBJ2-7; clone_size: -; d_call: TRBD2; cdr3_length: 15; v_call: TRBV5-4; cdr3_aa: CASSDLAGGPYEQYF; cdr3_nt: TGTGCCAGCAGCGATCTAGCGGGGGGGCCCTACGAGCAGTACTTC
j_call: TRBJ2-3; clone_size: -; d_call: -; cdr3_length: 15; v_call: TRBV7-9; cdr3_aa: CASSRETVRGDTQYF; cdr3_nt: TGTGCCAGCAGCCGAGAGACAGTCCGGGGAGATACGCAGTATTTT
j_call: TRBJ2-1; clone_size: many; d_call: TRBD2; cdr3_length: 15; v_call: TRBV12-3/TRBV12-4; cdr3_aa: CASSFPAGGDNEQFF; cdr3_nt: TGTGCCAGCAGTTTCCCTGCGGGGGGGGACAATGAGCAGTTCTTC
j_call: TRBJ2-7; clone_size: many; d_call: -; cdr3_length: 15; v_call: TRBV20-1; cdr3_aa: CSAYSQEGPTYEQYF; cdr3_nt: TGCAGTGCTTACAGTCAGGAAGGCCCTACCTACGAGCAGTACTTC
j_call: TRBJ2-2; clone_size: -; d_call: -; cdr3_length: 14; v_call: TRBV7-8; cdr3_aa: CASSWKGNTGELFF; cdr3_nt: TGTGCCAGCAGCTGGAAAGGGAACACCGGGGAGCTGTTTTTT
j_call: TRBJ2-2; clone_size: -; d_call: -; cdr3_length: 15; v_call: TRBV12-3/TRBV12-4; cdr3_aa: CASSPLPPDTGELFF; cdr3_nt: TGTGCCAGCAGTCCACTTCCCCCGGACACCGGGGAGCTGTTTTTT
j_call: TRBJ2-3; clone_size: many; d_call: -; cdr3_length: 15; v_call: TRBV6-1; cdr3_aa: CASSLRHRGTDTQYF; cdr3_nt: TGTGCCAGCAGTCTCCGGCACAGGGGCACAGATACGCAGTATTTT
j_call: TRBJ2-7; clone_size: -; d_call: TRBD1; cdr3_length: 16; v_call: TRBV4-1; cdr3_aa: CASSRTPTGGRYEQYF; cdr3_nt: TGCGCCAGCAGCCGGACTCCGACAGGGGGCCGATACGAGCAGTACTTC
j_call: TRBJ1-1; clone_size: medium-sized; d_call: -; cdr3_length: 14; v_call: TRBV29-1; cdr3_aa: CSVEIGMENTEAFF; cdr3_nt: TGCAGCGTTGAGATAGGGATGGAGAACACTGAAGCTTTCTTT
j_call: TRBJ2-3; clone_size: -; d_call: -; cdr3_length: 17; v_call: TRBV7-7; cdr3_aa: CASSQPGWAGQTDTQYF; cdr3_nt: TGTGCTAGCAGCCAGCCGGGATGGGCAGGGCAGACAGATACGCAGTATTTT
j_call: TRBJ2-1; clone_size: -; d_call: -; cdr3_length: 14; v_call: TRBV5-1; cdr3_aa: CASSPEGGYNEQFF; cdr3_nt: TGCGCCAGCAGCCCGGAGGGAGGCTACAATGAGCAGTTCTTC
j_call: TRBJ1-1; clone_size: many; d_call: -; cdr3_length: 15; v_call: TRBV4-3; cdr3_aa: CASSQDLGENTEAFF; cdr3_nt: TGCGCCAGCAGCCAAGATTTGGGGGAAAACACTGAAGCTTTCTTT
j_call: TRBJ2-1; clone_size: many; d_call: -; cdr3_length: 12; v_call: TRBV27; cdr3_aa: CASSRGGYEQFF; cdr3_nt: TGTGCCAGCAGTAGGGGGGGCTATGAGCAGTTCTTC
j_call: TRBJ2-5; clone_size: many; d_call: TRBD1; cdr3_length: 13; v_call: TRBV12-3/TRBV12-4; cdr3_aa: CASSPTGVETQYF; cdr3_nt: TGTGCCAGCAGTCCCACAGGGGTTGAGACCCAGTACTTC
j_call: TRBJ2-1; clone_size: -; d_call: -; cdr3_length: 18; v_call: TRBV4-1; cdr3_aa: CASSQDAGGGALVNEQFF; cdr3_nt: TGCGCCAGCAGCCAAGATGCTGGGGGGGGGGCTTTAGTCAATGAGCAGTTCTTC